This T cell receptor beta chain was recovered during a study of T cells in Graves' hyperthyroidism and ophthalmopathy. V was trimmed by 5 bases and J by 0 bases, leaving 13 bases between them. Looked up from germline, CDR1 is SEHNR and CDR2 is FQNEAQ (reference sequence). This CDR3 spans 15 amino acids. This clonotype came up a few times. Amplification targeted TCR beta CDR3 regions from RNA transcripts. TCR CDR3 regions were first amplified by RT-PCR with HTBI primers. TCRdb re-analysed the multiplex PCR reads in MiXCR, keeping a single row per CDR3 protein. The sample has hundreds of thousands of distinct CDR3 sequences; approximately 19% are singletons.

This sequence was found in a woman in her 50s with Graves' hyperthyroidism that later progressed to Graves' ophthalmopathy. Material: blood. The genes are TRBV7-9 and TRBJ2-5; tentative D call: TRBD2 (6 bases). The CDR3 DNA reads as TGTGCCAGCAGCCCCCTTGCGGGGTACCAAGAGACCCAGTACTTC. Protein product: CASSPLAGYQETQYF.